Described below is a single TCR beta chain sequence and its context. No antigen is known for it. Within one base of it there is no much larger clone, and no base qualities were kept. After transplant, bone marrow was aspirated from the posterior iliac crest or from another site chosen by the physician. The receptor library was made with the immunoSEQ multiplex PCR assay. Adaptive Biotechnologies carried out high-throughput TCR-beta CDR3 sequencing of genomic DNA for most patients. In the paper's pipeline: Adaptive's ImmunoSEQ software supplied the TCR sequencing data for around 19 patients, while MiXCR and VDJtools were used to process a few other patients. CDR3 nucleotide sequences shared by donor and recipient were removed because the origin of these sequences could not be assigned. Alloreactive clones required at least 2-fold expansion over unstimulated cells and minimum CFSE-low frequency of 0.002% (template counts) or 0.001% (read counts). A clone was considered mappable if detected in the sequenced pre-transplant spleen, lymph node, or MLR CFSE-low populations of the donor or recipient. Cumulative frequency of alloreactive clones was calculated as a percentage of all sequences weighted by copy number. Sourced from immuneACCESS, this table was stored by TCRdb with only in-frame sequences that have V and J called. A share of the clones is absent; for the studies checked, an unresolved V gene accounts for under half, and the remainder has no known explanation. V and J calls and clone size are as listed in that table; D and trimming were resolved from the DNA. This sample holds some 70,000 clones; around 90% were observed only once. Jointly, the top ten make up 6.7% of the sample.

These data belong to a study of graft-versus-host responses after intestinal transplantation (dated by TCRdb to about 2021). Broadly, across the study: Multivisceral, liver-intestinal, or isolated intestinal transplants were received by the recipients. Anti-thymocyte globulin induction was given to all recipients, followed by maintenance tacrolimus and steroids for 3 to 4 years. Bulk TCR-beta CDR3 sequencing was used to track graft-versus-host and host-versus-graft alloreactive T cell clones in the graft, circulation and bone marrow after intestinal transplantation. Alloreactive clones were identified by sequencing pre-transplant mixed lymphocyte reaction products and comparing them with unstimulated pre-transplant donor and recipient T cells. A cohort of fewer than 25 intestinal transplant recipients, including one retransplant, was enrolled, and a few patients lacking pretransplant specimens were excluded. Donor T cell macrochimerism was defined as a peak of at least 4% donor T cells among recipient peripheral blood mononuclear cells. Rather than being sequenced by the commercial service, samples from three later patients were sequenced in-house on an Illumina MiSeq and processed with MiXCR.

The paper's findings and limits, for the study overall: High GvH to HvG T cell clonal ratios were observed in the allografts of patients with donor T cell macrochimerism. Early after transplant, declines in HvG clones were associated with peak levels of circulating GvH clones. The relatively low number and heterogeneity of intestinal transplant patients limited the conclusions. GvH clones were detected in recipient bone marrow, and some of these GvH clones were observed earlier in ileal mucosa or blood, consistent with an intestinal mucosal origin.

V is cut back by 6 bases and J by 4 bases, with 15 bases in the junction unmatched. The CDR1 and CDR2 encoded by the germline V gene (reference sequence) are MNHEY and SMNVEV. Its CDR3 holds 17 amino acids, cysteine through phenylalanine. Only CDR3 DNA is held: 51 bases, read in frame from base 1. The chain is assembled from TRBV27 and TRBJ1-5, and TRBD1 aligns with 7 junction nucleotides. This clonotype was sampled from a human patient who received an intestinal transplant, so some T cells may come from the graft donor. Here the sequenced sample was bone marrow, taken around 720 days after intestinal transplantation. The sequenced DNA: TGTGCCAGCAGACTCACCCCCACAGGGGACCCGAATCAGCCCCAGCATTTT. It translates to CASRLTPTGDPNQPQHF.